The 19 T cell receptor beta chains below were found in one sample sequenced in a study of blood T cell repertoires in COVID-19. Assay used: immunoSEQ multiplex PCR; TCRdb lists only in-frame clones, some missing. The sample holds under 95,000 clones, approximately 87% seen once. What was sequenced was peripheral blood. These TCRs come from a human donor in a cohort sampled during active COVID-19.

V is TRBV2 and J is TRBJ2-7; maybe TRBD2 (6 bases). V was shortened by 4 bases and J by 5 bases, with 18 bases between the two germline ends. In germline, CDR1 is SNHLY, CDR2 FYNNEI. The CDR3 covers 15 residues. CDR3 nucleotide sequence: TGTGCCAGCAGTGTACGGGCTACGGGCGGGGACGAGCAGTACTTC. It is translated as CASSVRATGGDEQYF.

This clone has a handful of counts. The J gene is TRBJ1-2, the V gene TRBV5-4; TRBD1 matches at 7 bases. Germline V lookup: CDR1 SGHNT, CDR2 YYREEE (reference sequence). CDR3 length: 13 residues. Trimming removed 1 base from V and 8 bases from J; junction bases left unmatched: 5. The CDR3 DNA follows: TGTGCCAGCAGCTTGAAGGGGGCGGACGGCTACACCTTC. Protein: CASSLKGADGYTF.

The chain carries TRBV7-2 and TRBJ1-1, with 9 bases that match TRBD1. Trimming took 1 base from V and 1 from J; bases not matched to a gene: 7. Germline loops: CDR1 SGHTA, CDR2 FQGNSA. CDR3 length equals 17 residues. CDR3 sequence reads: CASSLGSGQGKNTEAFF. In DNA form, the CDR3 reads TGTGCCAGCAGCTTAGGGTCCGGACAGGGGAAGAACACTGAAGCTTTCTTT.

The chain employs TRBV6-5 and TRBJ1-6; TRBD1 matches at 7 bases. V trimming: 6 bases; J trimming: 7 bases; junction bases outside the gene matches: 9. Germline-derived CDR1 and CDR2 are MNHEY and SVGAGI. CDR3 length: 15 residues. In DNA, the CDR3 is TGTGCCAGCAGCAGGAACAGGGGACAGAATTCACCCCTCCACTTT. Encoded protein: CASSRNRGQNSPLHF.

The V gene is TRBV6-5, the J gene TRBJ1-3; D possibly corresponds to TRBD1 (5 bases). Germline loops: CDR1 MNHEY, CDR2 SVGAGI. The V end lost 5 bases, the J end lost 5 bases, and 13 bases lay between the germline ends. The length of the CDR3 is 14 residues. Here the CDR3 DNA reads TGTGCCAGCAGTCCGGGGGGGGGAAGAAACACCATATATTTT. Encoded protein: CASSPGGGRNTIYF.

The chain uses TRBV29-1 and TRBJ2-7; weak D call: TRBD2 (5 bases). This CDR3 is 14 amino acids long. Germline V CDR1 and CDR2: SQVTM, ANQGSEA. V was pared by 0 bases and J by 4 bases, with 13 bases between. The CDR3 loop is CSVEDQSGLYEQYF. The CDR3 nucleotides are TGCAGCGTTGAAGATCAGTCGGGGTTATACGAGCAGTACTTC.

This clone was seen a single time. The chain has TRBV9 and TRBJ1-5, with 8 bases that match TRBD1. Germline assignment: CDR1 SGDLS and CDR2 YYNGEE. Trimming removed 0 bases from V and 7 bases from J; junction bases left unmatched: 9. The CDR3 loop spans 16 amino acids. The CDR3 sequence is CASSVVAGGLRQPQHF. CDR3 in DNA: TGTGCCAGCAGCGTAGTCGCAGGGGGCTTGAGACAGCCCCAGCATTTT.

This clone has just one count. V gene TRBV2 combines with J gene TRBJ1-5; 8 nucleotides match TRBD1. Germline V gene data show CDR1 as SNHLY and CDR2 as FYNNEI. V gave up 5 bases and J gave up 4 bases; unmatched junction bases: 7. This CDR3 region has 15 residues. This chain's CDR3 is CASSSDRGGNQPQHF. Here the CDR3 DNA reads TGTGCCAGCAGTTCTGACAGGGGTGGGAATCAGCCCCAGCATTTT.

This clone has only one observation. The chain carries TRBV5-1 and TRBJ1-1, with TRBD1 identical over 7 bases. CDR1 and CDR2 (germline): SGHRS, YFSETQ. This CDR3 is 15 amino acids long. V lost 3 bases, J lost 0 bases, and 5 bases stayed unmatched. The CDR3 sequence: CASSSTGQMNTEAFF. CDR3 nucleotide sequence: TGCGCCAGCAGCTCGACGGGACAGATGAACACTGAAGCTTTCTTT.

CDR3: CASSSPGVSGNTIYF. DNA of the CDR3: TGTGCCAGCAGCTCACCAGGGGTTTCAGGAAACACCATATATTTT. This chain links TRBV11-2 with TRBJ1-3, with D possibly TRBD1 on 6 matching bases. The CDR3 sequence is 15 residues long. V was shortened by 4 bases and J by 4 bases, with 14 bases between the two germline ends. From germline, CDR1 is SGHAT and CDR2 FQNNGV.

The chain has TRBV5-1 and TRBJ2-7, with 7 bases fitting TRBD1. The CDR3 runs 13 residues. Looked up from germline, CDR1 is SGHRS and CDR2 is YFSETQ. V gave up 4 bases and J gave up 7 bases; unmatched junction bases: 8. For the CDR3, the DNA is TGCGCCAGCAGCATGGGGACAGAAGGAGAGCAGTACTTC. This translates into CASSMGTEGEQYF. Full variable domain (outside the CDR3, taken from reference TRBV5-1 and TRBJ2-7): KAGVTQTPRYLIKTRGQQVTLSCSPISGHRSVSWYQQTPGQGLQFLFEYFSETQRNKGNFPGRFSGRQFSNSRSEMNVSTLELGDSALYLCASSMGTEGEQYFGPGTRLTVT.

The rearrangement uses TRBV27 and TRBJ1-1, with 10 bases aligning to TRBD1. The CDR3 is 15 residues long. Germline CDR1 MNHEY, CDR2 SMNVEV (reference sequence). Trimming at V came to 5 bases and at J to 1 base, leaving 4 bases not matched to a gene. CDR3 amino acids: CASSEGQGRNTEAFF. Here the CDR3 DNA reads TGTGCCAGCAGTGAGGGACAGGGGAGGAACACTGAAGCTTTCTTT.

The chain uses TRBV29-1 and TRBJ1-6, with D hard to call. The CDR3 runs to 13 residues. Trimming removed 0 bases from V and 9 bases from J, with 9 bases in between. In germline, CDR1 is SQVTM, CDR2 ANQGSEA. The CDR3 nucleotides are TGCAGCGTTGAAGAGCAGGATGGTTCACCCCTCCACTTT. This translates into CSVEEQDGSPLHF.

V is TRBV19 and J is TRBJ2-1, with D possibly being TRBD2 (6 bases). The CDR3 sequence is 17 residues long. Germline lookup yields CDR1 LNHDA and CDR2 SQIVND (reference sequence). The ends were cut back, 2 bases at V and 1 base at J, with 15 bases in the middle. The CDR3 bases are TGTGCCAGTAGTATAAGGCGGCTAGCGCCATCCTACAATGAGCAGTTCTTC. This translates into CASSIRRLAPSYNEQFF.

The J gene is TRBJ2-7, the V gene TRBV4-2, with 8 bases lining up with TRBD2. CDR3 length: 17 amino acids. The V gene's germline CDR1 is LGHNA and CDR2 YNFKEQ. V trimming: 4 bases; J trimming: 0 bases; junction bases outside the gene matches: 11. CDR3 DNA: TGTGCCAGCAGCCCCGGGGTAGCGGGGTCCCTCTCCTACGAGCAGTACTTC. It is translated as CASSPGVAGSLSYEQYF.

The chain recombines TRBV20-1 with TRBJ1-5; D uncertain. Trimming removed 3 bases from V and 2 bases from J, with 11 bases in between. This CDR3 spans 14 amino acids. CDR1 is DFQATT and CDR2 is SNEGSKA in the germline V gene (reference sequence). The chain's CDR3 is CSASFGDGNQPQHF. CDR3 nucleotide sequence: TGCAGTGCTAGTTTCGGGGATGGCAATCAGCCCCAGCATTTT.

The V call is TRBV7-9, the J call TRBJ2-3; tentative D call: TRBD2 (6 bases). Looked up from germline, CDR1 is SEHNR and CDR2 is FQNEAQ (reference sequence). The ends were cut back, 5 bases at V and 7 bases at J, with 16 bases in the middle. The CDR3 runs to 14 residues. The CDR3 protein is CASSPQGGPNTQYF. The CDR3 DNA sequence: TGTGCCAGCAGCCCGCAAGGAGGGCCGAATACGCAGTATTTT.

The chain links TRBV5-1 to TRBJ2-1, with TRBD2 identical over 14 bases. Germline assignment: CDR1 SGHRS and CDR2 YFSETQ. V was clipped by 4 bases and J by 6 bases; unmatched bases: 9. This CDR3 comprises 17 residues. DNA of the CDR3: TGCGCCAGCAGCGTTCTGCCCGGGACTAGCGGGAGCAATGAGCAGTTCTTC. The encoded protein is CASSVLPGTSGSNEQFF.

The chain combines TRBV7-6 with TRBJ1-6; D is perhaps TRBD1 (5 bases). The CDR3 is 15 residues long. Trimming took off 5 bases at V and 7 bases at J, with 15 bases between the two ends. Germline CDR1 and CDR2: SGHVS and FNYEAQ. The CDR3 loop reads CASSASQGRNSPLHF. In DNA form, the CDR3 reads TGTGCCAGCAGCGCGTCGCAGGGCCGCAATTCACCCCTCCACTTT.